This T cell receptor (beta chain) comes out of a study of T-cell reconstitution after alpha-beta-depleted transplantation in children. Trimming pared 2 bases from V and 9 bases from J, leaving 11 bases between. This CDR3 comprises 12 residues. Germline CDR1 reads GTSNPN; CDR2 reads SVGIG (reference sequence). Unique molecular identifiers were incorporated during preparation of the TCRbeta library. Using its own MiXCR run on the PCR reads, TCRdb lists one record per CDR3 protein. The profile shows 250,000 to 400,000 distinct CDR3 sequences, more than 20% of them singletons. Study-level findings and limits: The study reportedly traced alpha-beta T cells about two months after transplant to several hundred expanded graft clones.

This clonotype was recorded a few times. Its antigen is undetermined. The clonotype comes from a male patient between 5 and 17 years old who had a stem cell transplant for acute lymphoblastic leukemia, so the T cells may come from the graft donor. The chain has TRBV30 and TRBJ2-1; TRBD2 is a possible D gene (5 bases). The input for sequencing was PBMCs, mostly from graft donor cells, taken 180 days after TCRalphabeta/CD19-depleted stem cell transplant. The CDR3 reads CAWSTGSSEQFF. The DNA of the CDR3 is TGTGCCTGGAGTACGGGGTCTAGTGAGCAGTTCTTC. Using reference TRBV30 and TRBJ2-1 for the parts outside the CDR3, the full variable domain is SQTIHQWPATLVQPVGSPLSLECTVEGTSNPNLYWYRQAAGRGLQLLFYSVGIGQISSEVPQNLSASRPQDRQFILSSKKLLLSDSGFYLCAWSTGSSEQFFGPGTRLTVL.